Included here is one TCR beta chain sequence, with context. These data come from a study of blood T cell repertoires in COVID-19. The V gene end was trimmed by 4 bases and the J gene end by 2 bases; junction bases not matched to a gene: 7. Germline V lookup: CDR1 KGHDR, CDR2 SFDVKD. This CDR3 contains 16 residues. Original handling: Amplification of reference gene primers was used by the study to estimate nucleated cell counts. Method: immunoSEQ multiplex PCR; TCRdb's copy keeps in-frame clones and lacks some. The V and J calls and clone size are taken from that table; D and trimming were inferred from the DNA. The sample carries under 200,000 clones, approximately 90% recorded once.

Sequencing used peripheral blood. This sequence was found in a man aged 45-65 years with acute or convalescent COVID-19. This rearrangement joins TRBV24-1 to TRBJ2-1, with TRBD1 matching over 7 bases. CDR3 sequence reads: CATSEAKGAPYNEQFF. Here the CDR3 DNA reads TGTGCCACCAGTGAGGCGAAGGGGGCCCCCTACAATGAGCAGTTCTTC.